Sequencing of this T cell receptor (beta chain) was carried out in a study of blood T cell repertoires in COVID-19. About the study: T cells, B-cell-depleted T cells, or PBMCs provided the cDNA or gDNA that served as material.

This clone was seen a handful of times. TCRdb's table, derived via immunoSEQ multiplex PCR, lists solely in-frame clones and lacks some. Of about 320,000 clones in the sample, 89% were seen once. Germline CDR1 is SEHNR and CDR2 is FQNEAQ (reference sequence). The CDR3 extends over 15 amino acids. Trimming cost V 0 bases and J 5 bases, with 14 bases left between them. The chain recombines TRBV7-9 with TRBJ2-7, with a possible D match to TRBD2 (5 bases). The sequencing sample was made of PBMCs or T cells enriched from blood (not recorded which). This clonotype originated in a man aged 55-75 years who had recovered from COVID-19. CDR3 sequence (DNA): TGTGCCAGCAGCTTAGCACGGGGTTCGTCCGACGAGCAGTACTTC. Protein sequence: CASSLARGSSDEQYF. The entire variable domain, with the rest obtained from reference TRBV7-9 and TRBJ2-7, is as follows: DTGVSQNPRHKITKRGQNVTFRCDPISEHNRLYWYRQTLGQGPEFLTYFQNEAQLEKSRLLSDRFSAERPKGSFSTLEIQRTEQGDSAMYLCASSLARGSSDEQYFGPGTRLTVT.